The TCR beta chain described here comes from a study of molecular identifiers for immune sequencing clone quantification. This clonotype was found a few times. TCRdb redid the calling of the PCR reads with MiXCR, one entry per CDR3 protein. Here the sample spans more than 85,000 distinct CDR3 sequences, 35% being singletons. CDR1 and CDR2 (germline): SGHNT, YYREEE (reference sequence). This CDR3 is 13 amino acids long. Trimming took off 5 bases at V and 2 bases at J, with 11 bases between the two ends. The specimen sequenced was naive CD8+ T cells from blood, with Jurkat cell RNA spiked in. The subset is: FACS-sorted CD8+CD4-CCR7+CD45RA+ naive T cells. The TCR comes from a human donor in good health. Some libraries in this study had Jurkat cell RNA spiked in. The V gene is TRBV5-4, the J gene TRBJ2-7; no clear D gene. CDR3 sequence (DNA): TGTGCCAGCAGTGTCCAAATCGCCTACGAGCAGTACTTC. Translating it yields CASSVQIAYEQYF.